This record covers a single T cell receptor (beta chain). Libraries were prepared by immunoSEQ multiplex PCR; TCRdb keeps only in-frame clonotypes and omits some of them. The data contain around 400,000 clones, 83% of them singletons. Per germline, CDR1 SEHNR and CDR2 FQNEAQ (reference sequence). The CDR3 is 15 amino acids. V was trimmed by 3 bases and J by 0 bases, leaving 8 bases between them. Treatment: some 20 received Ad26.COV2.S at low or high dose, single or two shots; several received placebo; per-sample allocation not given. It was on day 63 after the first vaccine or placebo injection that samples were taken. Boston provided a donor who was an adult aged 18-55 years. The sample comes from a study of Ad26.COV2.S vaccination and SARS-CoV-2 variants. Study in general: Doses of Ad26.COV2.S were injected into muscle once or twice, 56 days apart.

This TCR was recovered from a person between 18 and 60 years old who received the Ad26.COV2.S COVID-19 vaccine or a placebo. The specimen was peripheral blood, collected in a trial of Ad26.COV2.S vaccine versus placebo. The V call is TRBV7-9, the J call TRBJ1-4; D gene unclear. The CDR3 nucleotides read TGTGCCAGCAGCTTTAACGGCGCAACTAATGAAAAACTGTTTTTT. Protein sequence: CASSFNGATNEKLFF.